What follows are 7 T cell receptor beta chains derived from one specimen sequenced in a study of cytomegalovirus exposure and HLA in healthy donors. PCR employed 60 Vbeta and 13 Jbeta primers. Measured with immunoSEQ multiplex PCR; TCRdb has only the in-frame clones, and not every one. The table includes just over 65,000 clones, about 81% detected once. The sample taken for sequencing was PBMCs. These receptors were collected from a human donor in good health.

The chain links TRBV9 to TRBJ2-1; TRBD2 is a possible D gene (7 bases). V was trimmed by 4 bases and J by 3 bases, leaving 14 bases between them. This CDR3 comprises 15 residues. Germline V gene data show CDR1 as SGDLS and CDR2 as YYNGEE. The CDR3 protein is CASSLGGADYNEQFF. DNA for the CDR3: TGTGCCAGCAGCCTGGGGGGGGCGGACTACAATGAGCAGTTCTTC.

This rearrangement joins TRBV10-3 to TRBJ2-5; D is perhaps TRBD1 (6 bases). Deletions cut 7 bases from V and 4 bases from J, with 13 bases between. CDR1 is ENHRY and CDR2 is SYGVKD in the germline V gene. CDR3 length: 13 residues. The CDR3 coding sequence is TGTGCCATCAAGTCAGGGGATCTAGAGACCCAGTACTTC. This translates into CAIKSGDLETQYF.

The chain uses TRBV7-3 and TRBJ2-3; D remains unclear. CDR1 SGHTA and CDR2 FQGTGA come from the germline V gene. V lost 2 bases and J 3 bases, leaving 6 bases between the germline ends. This CDR3 has 13 residues. CDR3 residues: CASSLALTDTQYF. The CDR3 coding sequence is TGTGCCAGCAGCTTAGCACTTACAGATACGCAGTATTTT.

The genes are TRBV7-8 and TRBJ2-1, with D possibly TRBD1 on 5 matching bases. This CDR3 is 15 amino acids long. The V end was cut by 3 bases, the J end by 1 base, with 10 bases between. Germline CDR1 is SGHVS and CDR2 is FQNEAQ. The CDR3 DNA reads TGTGCCAGCAGCTTCAGGGAAACGTCCTACAATGAGCAGTTCTTC. As protein: CASSFRETSYNEQFF.

The gene calls are TRBV30 and TRBJ2-3, with a possible D match to TRBD2 (6 bases). Germline CDR1 is GTSNPN and CDR2 is SVGIG (reference sequence). V lost 4 bases to trimming and J lost 5 bases, with 16 bases between them. The CDR3 runs to 14 residues. The CDR3 sequence is CAWNQGLAGDTQYF. The CDR3 coding sequence is TGTGCCTGGAACCAGGGACTCGCTGGAGATACGCAGTATTTT.

The chain carries TRBV27 and TRBJ1-6, with 8 nucleotides matching TRBD1. The CDR3 sequence is 13 residues long. Losses at the gene ends were 5 bases for V and 9 bases for J; bases not matched to a gene: 3. Germline CDR1 reads MNHEY; CDR2 reads SMNVEV (reference sequence). CDR3 nucleotide sequence: TGTGCCAGCAGTCCTGACAGGGGTTCACCCCTCCACTTT. Amino acids: CASSPDRGSPLHF.

The chain recombines TRBV7-2 with TRBJ1-4; perhaps TRBD1 as D (5 bases). The CDR3 is made up of 15 amino acids. Germline loops: CDR1 SGHTA, CDR2 FQGNSA. Trimming removed 4 bases at V and 0 bases at J, with 9 bases between. CDR3 coding DNA: TGTGCCAGCAGCTCCCGACAGTCAACTAATGAAAAACTGTTTTTT. Translated: CASSSRQSTNEKLFF.